The 25 T cell receptor beta chains below were found in one sample sequenced in a study of shared clonotypes between healthy human individuals. Measured with immunoSEQ multiplex PCR; TCRdb has only the in-frame clones, and not every one. The sample gives some 2,100,000 clones, around 93% of which show up once; about 1.8% is in the top ten. CD45RO-negative, CCR7-positively selected cells formed the naive CD8 fraction, excluding terminally differentiated effector memory CD45RA+ cells. The sample was naive CD8+ T cells from PBMCs. The receptors come from a man aged 18 to 30 in good health. Some clones in this sample may be carry-over from other donors' samples.

V usage is TRBV28 and J usage is TRBJ2-5; no reliable D call. CDR1 is MDHEN and CDR2 is SYDVKM in the germline V gene. The CDR3 is made up of 14 amino acids. V was pared by 3 bases and J by 5 bases, with 13 bases between. The CDR3 nucleotides read TGTGCCAGCAGTTTCGCCCCGGGTCGGGAGACCCAGTACTTC. This sequence encodes CASSFAPGRETQYF.

The V gene is TRBV28, the J gene TRBJ1-5, with TRBD1 matching over 7 bases. Germline V lookup: CDR1 MDHEN, CDR2 SYDVKM. With V trimmed by 3 bases and J by 3 bases, 17 bases remained unmatched. The CDR3 contains 19 residues. CDR3 loop: CASSFTAATVGTANQPQHF. The DNA of the CDR3 is TGTGCCAGCAGTTTTACCGCGGCCACCGTCGGGACAGCCAATCAGCCCCAGCATTTT.

The chain carries TRBV7-7 and TRBJ2-1; D gene unclear. Trimming pared 1 base from V and 13 bases from J, leaving 11 bases between. Germline V lookup: CDR1 SSHAT, CDR2 FNYEAQ (reference sequence). CDR3 length: 12 residues. The CDR3 DNA follows: TGTGCCAGCAGCTTAGAGGATTTGTACCAGTTCTTC. It translates to CASSLEDLYQFF.

Details on this clone: Other DNA sequences of this sample code for an identical CDR3. The V call is TRBV27, the J call TRBJ2-7; D perhaps matches TRBD1 (5 bases). V lost 5 bases and J lost 2, with 10 bases in between. Germline V CDR1 and CDR2: MNHEY, SMNVEV (reference sequence). The CDR3 runs to 13 residues. CDR3 coding DNA: TGTGCCAGCAGTCAGGGCGCGACCTACGAGCAGTACTTC. Protein product: CASSQGATYEQYF.

The table lists this clone with a few counts. Written as DNA, the CDR3 is TGTGCCATCAGGGACCTGACAGGGAACACTGAAGCTTTCTTT. Amino acids: CAIRDLTGNTEAFF. This chain uses TRBV10-3 with TRBJ1-1; D is possibly TRBD1 (6 bases). The CDR3 loop spans 14 amino acids. Trimming removed 6 bases at V and 1 base at J, with 12 bases between. CDR1 is ENHRY and CDR2 is SYGVKD in the germline V gene.

The V call is TRBV10-3, the J call TRBJ2-5, with no clear D. Germline CDR1 and CDR2: ENHRY and SYGVKD. The germline V and J ends were trimmed by 11 bases and 1 base, with 14 bases remaining between them. The CDR3 length is 13 residues. CDR3 bases: TGTGCCTCTCGGAAGGTGGGCCAAGAGACCCAGTACTTC. Its translation: CASRKVGQETQYF.

The chain is built from TRBV28 and TRBJ1-5, with a possible D match to TRBD1 (5 bases). The CDR3 sequence is 14 residues long. Trimming took off 11 bases at V and 0 bases at J, with 14 bases between the two ends. Germline-derived CDR1 and CDR2 are MDHEN and SYDVKM. CDR3 DNA sequence: TGTGCCGGCCGGGGGGAGAATAGCAATCAGCCCCAGCATTTT. Translated: CAGRGENSNQPQHF.

The chain links TRBV19 to TRBJ2-3, with D uncertain. V lost 0 bases and J 2 bases, leaving 6 bases between the germline ends. The CDR3 contains 14 residues. In germline, CDR1 is LNHDA, CDR2 SQIVND (reference sequence). CDR3 loop: CASSIDTNTDTQYF. The CDR3 DNA sequence: TGTGCCAGTAGTATAGATACGAACACAGATACGCAGTATTTT.

In this sample, this clone turned up once. V gene TRBV6-1 combines with J gene TRBJ2-6; D remains unclear. This CDR3 is built from 12 residues. V dropped 11 bases and J dropped 2 bases, with 7 bases sitting between them. Germline-derived CDR1 and CDR2 are MNHNS and SASEGT. As DNA, the CDR3 is TGTGCCCTCGGGCCTGGGGCCAACGTCCTGACTTTC. It is translated as CALGPGANVLTF.

V and J are TRBV7-9 and TRBJ1-1, with a weak D call TRBD1 (5 bases). CDR1 and CDR2 (germline): SEHNR, FQNEAQ (reference sequence). The length of the CDR3 is 15 residues. V lost 3 bases and J lost 1, with 12 bases in between. CDR3 protein: CASSFRTGSNTEAFF. The CDR3 nucleotides are TGTGCCAGCAGCTTTAGAACAGGCTCGAACACTGAAGCTTTCTTT.

The V call is TRBV4-1, the J call TRBJ2-3, with 8 bases lining up with TRBD2. After removal of 3 bases from V and 3 bases from J, the junction contained 11 bases not matched to a gene. Germline V gene lookup returns CDR1 MGHRA and CDR2 YSYEKL. The length of the CDR3 is 17 residues. The CDR3 protein is CASSHSISGSYTDTQYF. The CDR3 bases are TGCGCCAGCAGCCATTCCATCAGCGGGAGCTATACAGATACGCAGTATTTT.

Remarks on this clone: In the same sample, other DNA sequences code for this CDR3. The J gene is TRBJ2-1, the V gene TRBV9; 10 bases agree with TRBD2. Germline-derived CDR1 and CDR2 are SGDLS and YYNGEE. The CDR3 consists of 15 residues. The V segment lost 4 bases and the J segment 3 bases; nucleotides outside the gene matches: 4. The CDR3 loop reads CASSPRTSGYNEQFF. The CDR3 bases are TGTGCCAGCAGCCCACGGACTAGCGGCTACAATGAGCAGTTCTTC. Looking up the rest from reference TRBV9 and TRBJ2-1 gives the full variable domain: DSGVTQTPKHLITATGQRVTLRCSPRSGDLSVYWYQQSLDQGLQFLIQYYNGEERAKGNILERFSAQQFPDLHSELNLSSLELGDSALYFCASSPRTSGYNEQFFGPGTRLTVL.

This clone was detected once. The chain has TRBV7-9 and TRBJ2-7, with D possibly TRBD1 on 5 matching bases. Trimming took 5 bases from V and 5 from J, leaving 16 bases between them. The CDR3 has 14 residues. In germline, CDR1 is SEHNR, CDR2 FQNEAQ (reference sequence). In DNA, the CDR3 is TGTGCCAGCAGCCAAGTGGGCAGGGCTAACGAGCAGTACTTC. Translating gives CASSQVGRANEQYF.

The chain recombines TRBV29-1 with TRBJ2-4; maybe TRBD1 (5 bases). The CDR3 runs to 14 residues. Germline loops: CDR1 SQVTM, CDR2 ANQGSEA. Trimming stripped 6 bases from V and 0 bases from J, with 12 bases between. CDR3 loop: CSVTGALAKNIQYF. The CDR3 region has the DNA TGCAGCGTCACAGGAGCTTTAGCCAAAAACATTCAGTACTTC.

CDR3 protein: CASSLWEAGGETQYF. As DNA, the CDR3 is TGTGCCAGCAGCTTATGGGAAGCGGGAGGGGAGACCCAGTACTTC. This chain links TRBV7-9 with TRBJ2-5; 10 nucleotides agree with TRBD2. Losses at the gene ends were 2 bases for V and 5 bases for J; bases not matched to a gene: 5. The CDR3 consists of 15 residues. Germline lookup yields CDR1 SEHNR and CDR2 FQNEAQ (reference sequence).

The rearrangement uses TRBV7-6 and TRBJ1-3; 10 positions match TRBD1. The V gene end was trimmed by 5 bases and the J gene end by 3 bases; junction bases not matched to a gene: 4. Germline-derived CDR1 and CDR2 are SGHVS and FNYEAQ. The CDR3 contains 15 residues. The CDR3 loop reads CASSVDRGLGNTIYF. The CDR3 nucleotides are TGTGCCAGCAGCGTAGACAGGGGGCTTGGAAACACCATATATTTT. The full variable domain, with the rest looked up from reference TRBV7-6 and TRBJ1-3, is GAGVSQSPRYKVTKRGQDVALRCDPISGHVSLYWYRQALGQGPEFLTYFNYEAQQDKSGLPNDRFSAERPEGSISTLTIQRTEQRDSAMYRCASSVDRGLGNTIYFGEGSWLTVV.

Worth noting for this clone: The sample has other DNA sequences that encode this CDR3 too. This chain links TRBV9 with TRBJ1-2; D not resolved. The germline V and J ends were trimmed by 0 bases and 2 bases, with 8 bases remaining between them. This CDR3 is built from 14 residues. Germline V gene sequence: CDR1 SGDLS, CDR2 YYNGEE. CDR3 nucleotides: TGTGCCAGCAGCGTAGCGGGAGCAAACTATGGCTACACCTTC. This translates into CASSVAGANYGYTF.

The chain joins TRBV27 to TRBJ1-5; no clear D. V was pared by 2 bases and J by 5 bases, with 7 bases between. The CDR3 covers 13 residues. CDR1 and CDR2 (germline): MNHEY, SMNVEV (reference sequence). The CDR3 DNA reads TGTGCCAGCAGTTTAGTTAGGGATCAGCCCCAGCATTTT. Translation gives CASSLVRDQPQHF.

The chain's CDR3 is CASSLPPQGGQETQYF. In DNA, the CDR3 is TGTGCCAGCAGCCTCCCTCCCCAGGGGGGTCAGGAGACCCAGTACTTC. The chain is built from TRBV4-2 and TRBJ2-5, with D possibly matching TRBD1 (7 bases). The CDR3 totals 16 residues. Trimming took off 4 bases at V and 5 bases at J, with 20 bases between the two ends. The germline V gene encodes CDR1 LGHNA and CDR2 YNFKEQ.

In DNA form, the CDR3 reads TGCGCCAGCAGCCCTGAGGGGGAAGTGAACACTGAAGCTTTCTTT. Translating it yields CASSPEGEVNTEAFF. The chain recombines TRBV5-1 with TRBJ1-1; tentative D call: TRBD1 (6 bases). Trimming left V 4 bases short and J 0 bases short, with 13 bases between. Germline values: CDR1 SGHRS, CDR2 YFSETQ. The CDR3 length is 15 residues.

The table lists this clone with a few counts. The chain is built from TRBV21-1 and TRBJ1-5; the table's D call of TRBD1 was not tested on the DNA. TRBV21-1 is described as a pseudogene. The length of the CDR3 is 14 residues. CDR3 nucleotides: TGTGCCAGCAGGTTACAGGGTAGCAATCAGCCCCAGCATTTT. Translating gives CASRLQGSNQPQHF.

This chain's CDR3 is CASSEYRTTSGPNYEQYF. The CDR3 bases are TGCGCCAGCAGTGAGTATCGTACGACTAGCGGTCCGAACTACGAGCAGTACTTC. This sequence joins TRBV10-1 and TRBJ2-7, with TRBD2 matching over 9 bases. Trimming cost V 1 base and J 3 bases; bases outside gene matches: 13. The CDR3 is 18 residues long. CDR1 WNHNN and CDR2 SYGVQD come from the germline V gene (reference sequence).

This chain joins TRBV4-1 and TRBJ2-5; D is perhaps TRBD1 (6 bases). The last part of the DNA fits TRBJ2-7 better; the J call may be wrong. This CDR3 has 16 residues. The germline gives CDR1 MGHRA, CDR2 YSYEKL. The CDR3 bases are TGCGCCAGCAGCCAAGACCGAACAGGGTACTCCTACGAGCAGTACTTC. Translation: CASSQDRTGYSYEQYF.

V and J are TRBV7-6 and TRBJ2-1; 11 bases are a match to TRBD2. In germline, CDR1 is SGHVS, CDR2 FNYEAQ. The CDR3 loop spans 15 amino acids. Losses at the gene ends were 0 bases for V and 8 bases for J; bases not matched to a gene: 3. CDR3 region: CASSLASGRGHEQFF. In DNA form, the CDR3 reads TGTGCCAGCAGCTTAGCTAGCGGGAGGGGGCATGAGCAGTTCTTC. Full variable domain (remainder filled in from reference TRBV7-6 and TRBJ2-1): GAGVSQSPRYKVTKRGQDVALRCDPISGHVSLYWYRQALGQGPEFLTYFNYEAQQDKSGLPNDRFSAERPEGSISTLTIQRTEQRDSAMYRCASSLASGRGHEQFFGPGTRLTVL.

The chain is built from TRBV27 and TRBJ2-3; D is possibly TRBD1 (6 bases). Germline values: CDR1 MNHEY, CDR2 SMNVEV (reference sequence). This CDR3 contains 15 residues. The V end lost 5 bases, the J end lost 5 bases, and 17 bases lay between the germline ends. CDR3 sequence reads: CASSQQGSSGDTQYF. The CDR3 region has the DNA TGTGCCAGCAGTCAACAGGGAAGTAGTGGAGATACGCAGTATTTT.